Listed below are T cell receptor beta chains from one sample, sequenced in a study of neoadjuvant nivolumab and ipilimumab in lung cancer. TCRdb keeps only in-frame clones here, not all; method: immunoSEQ multiplex PCR. The sample holds over 25,000 clones, under 95% seen once. The source was peripheral blood, collected after neoadjuvant nivolumab, alone or with ipilimumab, at or shortly before surgery. The source of these receptors is an adult with non-small cell lung cancer. CDR3s include the opening cysteine and the closing phenylalanine or tryptophan. D genes are given only for firm matches. Clone size appears in some rows only: once, few, many, or a class for an expanded clone.

j_gene: TRBJ2-1; abundance: NA; d_gene: TRBD1; v_gene: TRBV5-1; CDR3nt: TGCGCCAGCAGCCCAGACCGGACAGGCCCGAGCTCCTACAATGAGCAGTTCTTC; CDR3aa: CASSPDRTGPSSYNEQFF
j_gene: TRBJ2-2; abundance: NA; d_gene: NA; v_gene: TRBV5-1; CDR3nt: TGCGCCAGCAGCTTGGACCTAGTTGCCGGGGAGCTGTTTTTT; CDR3aa: CASSLDLVAGELFF
j_gene: TRBJ1-5; abundance: NA; d_gene: NA; v_gene: TRBV25-1; CDR3nt: TGTGCCAGCAGTCCGGGGGGGGCACAGCCCCAGCATTTT; CDR3aa: CASSPGGAQPQHF
j_gene: TRBJ2-5; abundance: NA; d_gene: NA; v_gene: TRBV5-1; CDR3nt: TGCGCCAGCAGCCCCCTGGGAGGGGGTGAGAAGACCCAGTACTTC; CDR3aa: CASSPLGGGEKTQYF
j_gene: TRBJ1-2; abundance: NA; d_gene: TRBD1; v_gene: TRBV4-1; CDR3nt: TGCGCCAGCAGCCAAGGGAGCAGGGGGCGAGTCTCTAACTATGGCTACACCTTC; CDR3aa: CASSQGSRGRVSNYGYTF
j_gene: TRBJ2-7; abundance: NA; d_gene: TRBD1; v_gene: TRBV11-2; CDR3nt: TGTGCCAGCAGCGGATATACAGGGGGAGGCATCTACGAGCAGTACTTC; CDR3aa: CASSGYTGGGIYEQYF
j_gene: TRBJ2-7; abundance: NA; d_gene: TRBD2; v_gene: TRBV7-3; CDR3nt: TGTGCCAGCAGCCCCAGCGGGGCCAGCTCCTACGAGCAGTACTTC; CDR3aa: CASSPSGASSYEQYF
j_gene: TRBJ2-1; abundance: once; d_gene: NA; v_gene: TRBV5-1; CDR3nt: TGCGCCAGCAGGATTAGTGGGAGTAGCAATGAGCAGTTCTTC; CDR3aa: CASRISGSSNEQFF
j_gene: TRBJ2-7; abundance: NA; d_gene: NA; v_gene: TRBV2; CDR3nt: TGTGCCAGCAGTGAACAGGGCTACGAGCAGTACTTC; CDR3aa: CASSEQGYEQYF
j_gene: TRBJ2-5; abundance: NA; d_gene: NA; v_gene: TRBV11-1; CDR3nt: TGTGCCAGCAGCTTATCCTCAACAGGGTACCAAGAGACCCAGTACTTC; CDR3aa: CASSLSSTGYQETQYF
j_gene: TRBJ2-6; abundance: NA; d_gene: NA; v_gene: TRBV6-5; CDR3nt: TGTGCCAGCAGTCGTGAGCTCTCTGGGGCCAACGTCCTGACTTTC; CDR3aa: CASSRELSGANVLTF
j_gene: TRBJ2-5; abundance: NA; d_gene: NA; v_gene: TRBV20-1; CDR3nt: TGCAGTGCTGCTAAAGAGACCCAGTACTTC; CDR3aa: CSAAKETQYF
j_gene: TRBJ2-2; abundance: NA; d_gene: NA; v_gene: TRBV19; CDR3nt: TGTGCCAGTAGTATCGGGGGGAACACCGGGGAGCTGTTTTTT; CDR3aa: CASSIGGNTGELFF
j_gene: TRBJ2-1; abundance: once; d_gene: NA; v_gene: TRBV11-2; CDR3nt: TGTGCCAGCAGCTTCCTCAGGGGGAGGACCTACAATGAGCAGTTCTTC; CDR3aa: CASSFLRGRTYNEQFF
j_gene: TRBJ2-5; abundance: NA; d_gene: NA; v_gene: TRBV29-1; CDR3nt: TGCAGCGGAACAGGGAGCGGGCGAGAGACCCAGTACTTC; CDR3aa: CSGTGSGRETQYF
j_gene: TRBJ1-3; abundance: NA; d_gene: NA; v_gene: TRBV9; CDR3nt: TGTGCCAGCAGCACCAGGGGACCCGGAGTTGGAAACACCATATATTTT; CDR3aa: CASSTRGPGVGNTIYF
j_gene: TRBJ2-1; abundance: NA; d_gene: TRBD2; v_gene: TRBV13; CDR3nt: TGTGCCAGCCGACCCCGACCAAGACTAGCGGGAGGAAAGGCGAAGGGCAATGAGCAGTTCTTC; CDR3aa: CASRPRPRLAGGKAKGNEQFF
j_gene: TRBJ2-1; abundance: NA; d_gene: NA; v_gene: TRBV7-8; CDR3nt: TGTGCCAGCAGCGGATACCAGGGTACGCTACAGGGCCTCTGGAATGAGCAGTTCTTC; CDR3aa: CASSGYQGTLQGLWNEQFF
j_gene: TRBJ1-2; abundance: NA; d_gene: TRBD1; v_gene: TRBV28; CDR3nt: TGTGCCAGCACCGCGACAGGGTGGAACTATGGCTACACCTTC; CDR3aa: CASTATGWNYGYTF
j_gene: TRBJ2-5; abundance: NA; d_gene: NA; v_gene: TRBV7-2; CDR3nt: TGTGCCAGCAGCTTAGGGGACACTTGGGGAGAGACCCAGTACTTC; CDR3aa: CASSLGDTWGETQYF
j_gene: TRBJ1-1; abundance: once; d_gene: NA; v_gene: TRBV29-1; CDR3nt: TGCAGCGTTGTCGGGCGACTGAACACTGAAGCTTTCTTT; CDR3aa: CSVVGRLNTEAFF
j_gene: TRBJ1-3; abundance: NA; d_gene: NA; v_gene: TRBV4-1; CDR3nt: TGCGCCAGCAAAACTCCCGGAAACACCATATATTTT; CDR3aa: CASKTPGNTIYF
j_gene: TRBJ2-7; abundance: NA; d_gene: NA; v_gene: TRBV7-2; CDR3nt: TGTGCCAGCAGCTTCAGGGCCCCCTTGGAGCAGTACTTC; CDR3aa: CASSFRAPLEQYF
j_gene: TRBJ2-5; abundance: few; d_gene: NA; v_gene: TRBV7-6; CDR3nt: TGTGCCAGCAGCCCGCGAGCAGGATTCCAAGAGACCCAGTACTTC; CDR3aa: CASSPRAGFQETQYF
j_gene: TRBJ2-7; abundance: NA; d_gene: TRBD2; v_gene: TRBV9; CDR3nt: TGTGCCAGCAGCGTAGGGACTAGCGGGAGTGGTGAGCAGTACTTC; CDR3aa: CASSVGTSGSGEQYF
j_gene: TRBJ2-7; abundance: NA; d_gene: TRBD1; v_gene: TRBV7-7; CDR3nt: TGTGCCAGCAGCCCAGACAGGGACTACGAGCAGTACTTC; CDR3aa: CASSPDRDYEQYF
j_gene: TRBJ1-5; abundance: NA; d_gene: NA; v_gene: TRBV29-1; CDR3nt: TGCAGCGTTGCCCTATCGGGAGTCAATCAGCCCCAGCATTTT; CDR3aa: CSVALSGVNQPQHF
j_gene: TRBJ2-5; abundance: NA; d_gene: TRBD1; v_gene: TRBV7-9; CDR3nt: TGTGCCAGCAGCCCGAGGGACAGGGGAGAGACCCAGTACTTC; CDR3aa: CASSPRDRGETQYF
j_gene: TRBJ2-7; abundance: NA; d_gene: NA; v_gene: TRBV5-1; CDR3nt: TGCGCCAGCAGCTTGGAAGGCAGGGAAGGTGCCGAGCAGTACTTC; CDR3aa: CASSLEGREGAEQYF
j_gene: TRBJ2-7; abundance: once; d_gene: NA; v_gene: TRBV5-1; CDR3nt: TGCGCCAGCAGCTTGGGACACTCCGGGGCCTACGAGCAGTACTTC; CDR3aa: CASSLGHSGAYEQYF
j_gene: TRBJ2-1; abundance: NA; d_gene: NA; v_gene: TRBV18; CDR3nt: TGTGCCAGCCTGAGGGGGGACAGCTCCTACAATGAGCAGTTCTTC; CDR3aa: CASLRGDSSYNEQFF
j_gene: TRBJ1-1; abundance: NA; d_gene: TRBD1; v_gene: TRBV18; CDR3nt: TGTGCCAGCTCACTGGGACAGGGCATGAACACTGAAGCTTTCTTT; CDR3aa: CASSLGQGMNTEAFF
j_gene: TRBJ2-3; abundance: NA; d_gene: NA; v_gene: TRBV10-2; CDR3nt: TGCGCCAGCAGGGGGCTAGGGGGATCTAGCACAGATACGCAGTATTTT; CDR3aa: CASRGLGGSSTDTQYF
j_gene: TRBJ2-3; abundance: NA; d_gene: NA; v_gene: TRBV4-1; CDR3nt: TGCGCCAGCAGCCGAGAGCTTAGACCGGGAGAAGGGTACAGAGATACGCAGTATTTT; CDR3aa: CASSRELRPGEGYRDTQYF
j_gene: TRBJ2-7; abundance: NA; d_gene: TRBD2; v_gene: TRBV27; CDR3nt: TGTGCCAGCAGTTTCCGGAAGAAGCAGACTAGCGGGGCCTACGAGCAGTACTTC; CDR3aa: CASSFRKKQTSGAYEQYF
j_gene: TRBJ2-7; abundance: NA; d_gene: TRBD2; v_gene: TRBV5-4; CDR3nt: TGTGCCAGCAGCTTGGCTAGCGGGACAAACTACGAGCAGTACTTC; CDR3aa: CASSLASGTNYEQYF
j_gene: TRBJ2-4; abundance: NA; d_gene: NA; v_gene: TRBV4-1; CDR3nt: TGCGCCAGCAGCCGATCAAGGGGGGACATTCAGTACTTC; CDR3aa: CASSRSRGDIQYF
j_gene: TRBJ2-7; abundance: NA; d_gene: TRBD1; v_gene: TRBV2; CDR3nt: TGTGCCACCAGGGACAGGGCGTTTCACGAGCAGTACTTC; CDR3aa: CATRDRAFHEQYF
j_gene: TRBJ2-7; abundance: once; d_gene: NA; v_gene: TRBV5-4; CDR3nt: TGTGCCAGCAGCTTGGAGGGACGAGCCGCCGAGCAGTACTTC; CDR3aa: CASSLEGRAAEQYF
j_gene: TRBJ2-1; abundance: NA; d_gene: TRBD2; v_gene: TRBV5-4; CDR3nt: TGTGCCAGCAGCTCCTCTAGCGGGAGAATCCATGAGCAGTTCTTC; CDR3aa: CASSSSSGRIHEQFF
j_gene: TRBJ2-5; abundance: NA; d_gene: TRBD2; v_gene: TRBV5-1; CDR3nt: TGCGCCAGCAGCTCCGGACTAGCTGGGAGCGTGGAGACCCAGTACTTC; CDR3aa: CASSSGLAGSVETQYF
j_gene: TRBJ2-3; abundance: NA; d_gene: NA; v_gene: TRBV7-9; CDR3nt: TGTGCCAGCAGCTCAGACGGAGTCTGGACAGATACGCAGTATTTT; CDR3aa: CASSSDGVWTDTQYF